These T cell receptor beta chains were read from a single sample in a study of blood T cell repertoires in COVID-19. Clones were read by immunoSEQ multiplex PCR, and TCRdb kept only the in-frame ones, dropping some. The repertoire holds some 48,000 clones, with 85% to 95% as singletons. Sequenced input: peripheral blood. All receptors come from a man in his sixties with COVID-19, enrolled during active disease. Both conserved end residues are part of each CDR3. A D gene is named only where the DNA matches it firmly. Size values are once, few and many counts, or a class for expanded clones, and some rows have none.

clone size,J gene,V gene,D gene,CDR3 protein,CDR3 DNA
-,TRBJ2-2,TRBV10-3,TRBD1,CAISATGQGKRTGELFF,TGTGCCATCAGTGCCACGGGACAGGGGAAGAGGACCGGGGAGCTGTTTTTT
-,TRBJ2-2,TRBV7-3,TRBD1,CASSSGTGFSGELFF,TGTGCCAGCAGCTCCGGGACAGGGTTTTCCGGGGAGCTGTTTTTT
-,TRBJ1-2,TRBV3-1/TRBV3-2,TRBD1,CASSQDATGGLVYGYTF,TGTGCCAGCAGCCAAGATGCGACAGGGGGCTTGGTCTATGGCTACACCTTC
-,TRBJ2-3,TRBV5-4,-,CASSLPSGDYTDTQYF,TGTGCCAGCAGCTTGCCCTCCGGAGATTACACAGATACGCAGTATTTT
-,TRBJ1-2,TRBV2,-,CASSGTTNYGYTF,TGTGCCAGCAGTGGAACTACGAACTATGGCTACACCTTC
-,TRBJ1-6,TRBV7-9,TRBD1,CASSLPGTGNSPLHF,TGTGCCAGCAGCTTACCCGGGACAGGGAACTCACCCCTCCACTTT
-,TRBJ1-3,TRBV18,-,CASSSGLSSGNTIYF,TGTGCCAGCTCATCAGGGCTCAGCTCTGGAAACACCATATATTTT
-,TRBJ1-6,TRBV5-4,-,CASSPDSSYNSPLHF,TGTGCCAGCAGCCCTGACAGCTCCTATAATTCACCCCTCCACTTT
-,TRBJ2-1,TRBV9,TRBD2,CASSATLMWGSGRGNEQFF,TGTGCCAGCAGCGCCACCCTGATGTGGGGTAGCGGGAGAGGAAATGAGCAGTTCTTC
once,TRBJ2-7,TRBV19,TRBD1,CASSPGTGRSWEQYF,TGTGCCAGCAGCCCCGGGACAGGCCGATCTTGGGAGCAGTACTTC
-,TRBJ2-2,TRBV6-6,TRBD1,CASSLQGAGTGELFF,TGTGCCAGCAGTTTACAGGGGGCGGGCACCGGGGAGCTGTTTTTT
-,TRBJ1-2,TRBV9,TRBD1,CASSTGQGANYGYTF,TGTGCCAGCAGCACGGGACAGGGAGCTAACTATGGCTACACCTTC
-,TRBJ1-4,TRBV9,-,CASSPGGAEKLFF,TGTGCCAGCAGCCCCGGGGGAGCGGAAAAACTGTTTTTT
-,TRBJ2-2,TRBV18,TRBD2,CASSPGPLAGGSNTGELFF,TGTGCCAGCTCACCAGGACCTTTAGCGGGGGGATCGAACACCGGGGAGCTGTTTTTT
-,TRBJ2-7,TRBV3-1/TRBV3-2,TRBD1,CASSQADRGSYEQYF,TGTGCCAGCAGCCAAGCTGACAGGGGTTCCTACGAGCAGTACTTC
-,TRBJ1-3,TRBV7-2,-,CASSQRGGHSGGNTIYF,TGTGCCAGCAGCCAGAGGGGGGGGCATAGCGGTGGAAACACCATATATTTT
-,TRBJ1-2,TRBV5-1,-,CASSLAPRDYGYTF,TGCGCCAGCAGCTTGGCGCCCAGGGACTATGGCTACACCTTC
-,TRBJ2-7,TRBV19,TRBD1,CASSTYARDRVNEQYF,TGTGCCAGTAGCACATATGCCCGGGACAGGGTTAACGAGCAGTACTTC
-,TRBJ2-2,TRBV6-5,-,CASSLTPNTGELFF,TGTGCCAGCAGTTTGACACCGAACACCGGGGAGCTGTTTTTT
-,TRBJ2-2,TRBV6-5,-,CASRRGTVNTGELFF,TGTGCCAGCCGTCGGGGGACGGTGAACACCGGGGAGCTGTTTTTT
-,TRBJ2-1,TRBV15,TRBD2,CATSRDIAGGFNEQFF,TGTGCCACCAGCAGAGATATAGCGGGGGGGTTCAATGAGCAGTTCTTC
-,TRBJ2-1,TRBV7-9,TRBD1,CASSLAQTGKRYNEQFF,TGTGCCAGCAGCTTAGCGCAGACAGGGAAAAGATACAATGAGCAGTTCTTC
once,TRBJ2-1,TRBV10-3,TRBD2,CAISIREGRDEQFF,TGTGCCATCAGTATACGGGAGGGCCGGGATGAGCAGTTCTTC
-,TRBJ2-6,TRBV11-2,-,CASSLWAGRTGANVLTF,TGTGCCAGCAGCTTATGGGCGGGGAGAACTGGGGCCAACGTCCTGACTTTC
-,TRBJ1-1,TRBV6-6,-,CASWRDARAEAFF,TGTGCCAGCTGGAGGGATGCCCGAGCTGAAGCTTTCTTT
-,TRBJ2-7,TRBV28,-,CASDPNYGGRKSSYEQYF,TGTGCCAGCGACCCAAACTACGGGGGGCGGAAGAGCTCCTACGAGCAGTACTTC
-,TRBJ1-1,TRBV9,-,CASSVGGGDLGTEAFF,TGTGCCAGCAGCGTAGGAGGAGGGGACTTGGGCACTGAAGCTTTCTTT
-,TRBJ2-1,TRBV6-2/TRBV6-3,TRBD2,CASSTSGSAYNEQFF,TGTGCCAGCAGTACTAGCGGGAGTGCGTACAATGAGCAGTTCTTC
-,TRBJ1-3,TRBV19,-,CASSIESPRASSGNTIYF,TGTGCCAGTAGTATAGAATCCCCCAGGGCGAGCTCTGGAAACACCATATATTTT
-,TRBJ1-5,TRBV10-1,-,CASSEFAPGEAHIQPQHF,TGCGCCAGCAGTGAGTTTGCCCCAGGGGAAGCTCACATTCAGCCCCAGCATTTT
-,TRBJ1-2,TRBV28,-,CATAPRGQGPSTSGYTF,TGTGCCACCGCACCTAGAGGACAAGGCCCCAGCACTAGCGGCTACACCTTC
-,TRBJ1-2,TRBV15,-,CATSRDQNENYGYTF,TGTGCCACCAGCAGAGATCAGAACGAAAACTATGGCTACACCTTC
-,TRBJ2-1,TRBV19,TRBD2,CASSLAGGSYNEQFF,TGTGCCAGTAGTTTAGCGGGGGGCTCCTACAATGAGCAGTTCTTC
-,TRBJ1-3,TRBV29-1,-,CSGRGPGNTIYF,TGCAGCGGAAGGGGCCCTGGAAACACCATATATTTT
-,TRBJ2-1,TRBV24-1,-,CATSDSSGLWYAEQFF,TGTGCCACCAGTGATTCGAGCGGCCTCTGGTACGCTGAGCAGTTCTTC